Each of the 16 T cell receptor beta chains below was sequenced from the same sample in a study of T cell responses to AZD1222 COVID-19 vaccine. This table comes from immunoSEQ multiplex PCR, and its TCRdb copy is limited to in-frame clones, with some not included. The profile shows 130,000 or so clones, approximately 88% of them singletons. The specimen was peripheral blood, collected on day 0 of AZD1222 vaccination. These receptors came from an adult in good health.

This clone was observed a few times. V and J are TRBV7-2 and TRBJ2-5; TRBD2 might be the D (5 bases). The CDR3 extends over 14 amino acids. CDR1 is SGHTA, CDR2 FQGNSA, per germline. V was clipped by 5 bases and J by 5 bases, with 15 bases between them. DNA of the CDR3: TGTGCCAGCAGCATCGAGGGTAGCGAGGAGACCCAGTACTTC. Translated, it gives CASSIEGSEETQYF.

The CDR3 region is CASSLHAGASNQPQHF. As DNA, the CDR3 is TGTGCCAGCAGTTTACATGCAGGAGCGAGCAATCAGCCCCAGCATTTT. The J gene is TRBJ1-5, the V gene TRBV27; D uncertain. Germline values: CDR1 MNHEY, CDR2 SMNVEV (reference sequence). Deletions cut 2 bases from V and 1 base from J, with 12 bases between. The CDR3 is made up of 16 amino acids.

This clone was observed a handful of times. The CDR3 DNA sequence: TGTGCCGCCAGGGCTCCTAACTATGGCTACACCTTC. Its translation is CAARAPNYGYTF. V usage is TRBV6-4 and J usage is TRBJ1-2; maybe TRBD1 (5 bases). This CDR3 is 12 amino acids long. Deletions cut 11 bases from V and 0 bases from J, with 10 bases between. CDR1 is MRHNA, CDR2 SNTAGT, per germline.

The genes are TRBV7-9 and TRBJ2-2; D is perhaps TRBD1 (6 bases). The CDR3 sequence is 14 residues long. V was clipped by 5 bases and J by 8 bases, with 15 bases between them. The germline V gene encodes CDR1 SEHNR and CDR2 FQNEAQ (reference sequence). CDR3 sequence reads: CASSLRQDSGELFF. CDR3 in DNA: TGTGCCAGCAGCCTACGACAGGATTCAGGGGAGCTGTTTTTT.

CDR3 DNA: TGTGCCAGCAGCCAAGATCCCGGACAGGTCGATGGCTACACCTTC. Its protein is CASSQDPGQVDGYTF. This chain connects TRBV4-2 to TRBJ1-2; 7 bases agree with TRBD1. Germline values: CDR1 LGHNA, CDR2 YNFKEQ. The CDR3 has 15 amino acids. V lost 0 bases, J lost 6 bases, and 7 bases stayed unmatched.

This chain links TRBV18 with TRBJ1-1, with D perhaps TRBD1 (5 bases). Germline V gene sequence: CDR1 KGHSH, CDR2 LQKENI. Trimming removed 6 bases at V and 4 bases at J, with 12 bases between. The CDR3 has 13 amino acids. The DNA of the CDR3 is TGTGCCAGCTCGCTATCTAGGGGCACTGAAGCTTTCTTT. Translating gives CASSLSRGTEAFF. Full variable domain (rest looked up from reference TRBV18 and TRBJ1-1): NAGVMQNPRHLVRRRGQEARLRCSPMKGHSHVYWYRQLPEEGLKFMVYLQKENIIDESGMPKERFSAEFPKEGPSILRIQQVVRGDSAAYFCASSLSRGTEAFFGQGTRLTVV.

V is TRBV7-9 and J is TRBJ1-1, with D possibly matching TRBD1 (5 bases). The germline V gene has CDR1 SEHNR and CDR2 FQNEAQ (reference sequence). The germline V and J ends were trimmed by 0 bases and 8 bases, with 10 bases remaining between them. The length of the CDR3 is 13 residues. The CDR3 is CASSLAGAEEAFF. The DNA of the CDR3 is TGTGCCAGCAGCTTAGCAGGGGCGGAGGAAGCTTTCTTT.

The chain couples TRBV5-1 to TRBJ2-3; TRBD2 is a possible D gene (6 bases). This CDR3 comprises 14 residues. Trimming removed 6 bases at V and 2 bases at J, with 13 bases between. CDR1 and CDR2 from the germline V gene are SGHRS and YFSETQ. CDR3 DNA sequence: TGCGCCAGCAAAGGCGGGGAGAACACAGATACGCAGTATTTT. Amino acid sequence: CASKGGENTDTQYF.

V and J are TRBV11-2 and TRBJ1-2; weak D call: TRBD1 (5 bases). V was shortened by 3 bases and J by 5 bases, with 7 bases between the two germline ends. Germline V lookup: CDR1 SGHAT, CDR2 FQNNGV. The CDR3 has 12 residues. For the CDR3, the DNA is TGTGCCAGCAGCTTTGGGACTTATGGCTACACCTTC. Protein sequence: CASSFGTYGYTF.

The rearrangement uses TRBV6-5 and TRBJ2-1, with TRBD2 matching 11 bases. The germline gives CDR1 MNHEY, CDR2 SVGAGI. V lost 6 bases and J lost 6; bases outside the gene matches: 7. This CDR3 comprises 15 residues. DNA of the CDR3: TGTGCCAGCAGCCCCGGGACTAGCGGATTCAATGAGCAGTTCTTC. This sequence encodes CASSPGTSGFNEQFF.

The table lists this clone with a few counts. This chain connects TRBV5-6 to TRBJ2-3; D gene unclear. Trimming left V 4 bases short and J 4 bases short, with 13 bases between. Germline loops: CDR1 SGHDT, CDR2 YYEEEE. The CDR3 runs to 14 residues. This CDR3 is CASSPTVPSDTQYF. The CDR3 DNA sequence: TGTGCCAGCAGCCCTACTGTCCCCTCAGATACGCAGTATTTT.

The V and J genes are TRBV29-1 and TRBJ2-7, with 11 bases that match TRBD2. After removal of 3 bases from V and 0 bases from J, the junction contained 4 bases not matched to a gene. Germline V gives CDR1 SQVTM, CDR2 ANQGSEA. This CDR3 has 15 residues. This CDR3 is CSVDTGTSGSYEQYF. The CDR3 DNA sequence: TGCAGCGTTGACACCGGGACTAGCGGCTCCTACGAGCAGTACTTC.

V and J are TRBV12-3 or TRBV12-4 and TRBJ1-2; 7 bases align to TRBD1. Trimming took 5 bases from V and 2 from J; bases not matched to a gene: 2. The CDR3 is 13 residues long. CDR3 sequence (DNA): TGTGCCAGCAGTCCGGACAGGAACTATGGCTACACCTTC. Translating it yields CASSPDRNYGYTF.

The chain joins TRBV5-1 to TRBJ2-1; TRBD2 might be the D (5 bases). The ends were cut back, 6 bases at V and 6 bases at J, with 19 bases in the middle. CDR1 SGHRS and CDR2 YFSETQ come from the germline V gene. CDR3 length: 15 amino acids. CDR3 loop: CASKPLVAGLNEQFF. CDR3 sequence (DNA): TGCGCCAGCAAGCCACTAGTAGCAGGCCTCAATGAGCAGTTCTTC. The full variable domain, rest sourced from reference TRBV5-1 and TRBJ2-1, is KAGVTQTPRYLIKTRGQQVTLSCSPISGHRSVSWYQQTPGQGLQFLFEYFSETQRNKGNFPGRFSGRQFSNSRSEMNVSTLELGDSALYLCASKPLVAGLNEQFFGPGTRLTVL.

The chain combines TRBV11-3 with TRBJ2-3; 12 nucleotides align to TRBD2. There are 16 residues in the CDR3. The V gene's germline CDR1 is SGHNT and CDR2 YENEEA. Trimming removed 5 bases from V and 4 bases from J; junction bases left unmatched: 7. CDR3 loop: CASSALAGGPADTQYF. The DNA of the CDR3 is TGTGCCAGCAGCGCCCTAGCGGGGGGGCCGGCAGATACGCAGTATTTT.

The chain joins TRBV5-1 to TRBJ1-4; D unclear. The length of the CDR3 is 14 residues. The V end was cut by 0 bases, the J end by 3 bases, with 6 bases between. Germline V gene data show CDR1 as SGHRS and CDR2 as YFSETQ. Here the CDR3 DNA reads TGCGCCAGCAGCTTGGGGCTCCCTAATGAAAAACTGTTTTTT. Amino acid sequence: CASSLGLPNEKLFF.